This T cell receptor beta chain was found in a study of blood T cell repertoires in COVID-19. Repertoires were generated with immunoSEQ multiplex PCR, while TCRdb's copy carries only in-frame clones and drops some. This table has 120,000 or so clones, 85% to 90% appearing once. J was trimmed by 3 bases and V by 6 bases; bases with no gene match: 9. The CDR3 is 15 residues long. Germline V gene lookup returns CDR1 MNHEY and CDR2 SVGAGI. This chain joins TRBV6-5 and TRBJ1-2, with 8 bases fitting TRBD1. The sequenced sample consisted of peripheral blood. This clonotype was sampled from a man aged 70-80 years with active or convalescent COVID-19. The CDR3 coding sequence is TGTGCCAGCAGCCGTACTACAGGGGGGGACTATGGCTACACCTTC. Encoded protein: CASSRTTGGDYGYTF.